The entry below gives a single T cell receptor (beta chain) sequence along with its context. Its cognate antigen has yet to be identified. There are no base qualities to consult, and no much larger clone falls within one base. In the prospective study, participants were 18 to 89 years old, resided in around 25 geographic areas of the United States, and were enrolled through a virtual design. To assign participants to cohorts, the prospective study relied on clinical history that participants themselves reported in a screening survey and a study questionnaire. Exposed participants had been in contact with someone with a PCR-confirmed or clinician-diagnosed COVID-19 case within 2 weeks of study entry. Mobile phlebotomists in the prospective study collected whole blood, serum and a nasopharyngeal or oropharyngeal swab from every participant. Participants in the prospective study had the option to provide additional blood draws and questionnaires over a roughly 2-month period. Blood samples from the prospective study were shipped frozen or at room temperature prior to DNA extraction.

TCRbeta CDR3 regions were amplified from genomic DNA using the immunoSEQ Assay, a bias-controlled multiplex PCR. Per the original workflow: The number of nucleated cells in each sample was estimated by amplification of reference gene primers within the assay. Sequence reads were collapsed and filtered to measure the absolute abundance of every unique TCRbeta CDR3 rearrangement. Productive Simpson clonality was computed per sample as the square root of Simpson's diversity index over productive rearrangements. The source is immuneACCESS, and TCRdb retained only in-frame sequences with V and J called. Part of the clones is not carried over; for the studies checked, unresolved V genes explain less than half of this, and the remainder is unexplained. V, J and clone size derive from that table, while D and trimming were established from the DNA sequence. The sample includes over 200,000 clones, with over 75% observed a single time. The ten top clones hold roughly 3.7% of the sample.

This entry belongs to a study of blood T cell repertoires in COVID-19 (TCRdb year 2020). In terms of the full investigation: Collaborator samples came from the United States, Italy and Spain and covered acute and convalescent phases of COVID-19. The prospective study material was composed of cDNA or gDNA derived from T cells, B-cell-depleted T cells, or PBMCs. Deeply sampled blood TCRbeta repertoires from subjects exposed to, actively infected with, or recovered from COVID-19 were included in the dataset. The repertoires were made available in a free public database intended to serve as a resource for research on the immune response to SARS-CoV-2. Samples came from the ongoing ImmuneRACE study (first 160 participants) plus 1,254 subjects from 6 global collaborators. Sample metadata almost always included a de-identified subject ID, COVID-19 status, age in years and sex. Where available, HLA class I and class II types were taken from metadata supplied by the sample provider and were not determined by assay-based typing.

What the study reported, not specific to this receptor: The quantity of clinical and demographic metadata differed by source and by participant and was supplied without curation.

For this chain, trimming is 7 bases at the V end and 5 bases at the J end, and the number of junction bases without a gene match is 13. There are 17 amino acids in the CDR3, from cysteine to phenylalanine inclusive. Only the CDR3 DNA is retained, 51 bases long and in frame from the first base. The germline V gene (reference sequence) provides CDR1 LNHDA and CDR2 SQIVND. The V gene is TRBV19 and the J gene is TRBJ2-2; 10 bases in the junction line up with TRBD2. This receptor was obtained from a woman in her thirties who had been exposed to COVID-19. Material: PBMCs or T cells enriched from blood (not recorded which). The CDR3 region has the sequence CASKGGKLAGTTGELFF. The DNA sequence is TGTGCCAGTAAGGGCGGAAAACTAGCGGGAACAACCGGGGAGCTGTTTTTT. Beyond the CDR3, the reference TRBV19 and TRBJ2-2 genes provide the residues; the full variable domain reads: DGGITQSPKYLFRKEGQNVTLSCEQNLNHDAMYWYRQDPGQGLRLIYYSQIVNDFQKGDIAEGYSVSREKKESFPLTVTSAQKNPTAFYLCASKGGKLAGTTGELFFGEGSRLTVL.